Listed below are T cell receptor beta chains from one sample, sequenced in a study of cytomegalovirus exposure and HLA in healthy donors. The table came from immunoSEQ multiplex PCR; TCRdb's copy has only in-frame clones and leaves some out. In the table there are about 140,000 clones, 65% to 85% of which are singletons. Sample: PBMCs. These receptors all stem from a man over 45 in good health and CMV-seronegative. Each CDR3 is given with its conserved first and last residue. D genes are given only for firm matches. Part of the rows lack a size; the others show once, few, many or a class for expanded clones.

clone_size: NA
v_call: TRBV7-8
d_call: TRBD2
j_call: TRBJ2-5
cdr3_aa: CASSLVSGGPVETQYF
cdr3_nt: TGTGCCAGCAGCTTAGTCTCGGGAGGGCCCGTGGAGACCCAGTACTTC

clone_size: NA
v_call: TRBV6-1
d_call: NA
j_call: TRBJ2-2
cdr3_aa: CASSWARTNTGELFF
cdr3_nt: TGTGCCAGCAGTTGGGCCAGAACGAACACCGGGGAGCTGTTTTTT

clone_size: once
v_call: TRBV28
d_call: TRBD1
j_call: TRBJ1-2
cdr3_aa: CASRTGQGADGYTF
cdr3_nt: TGTGCCAGCAGAACGGGACAGGGGGCAGATGGCTACACCTTC

clone_size: NA
v_call: TRBV12-5
d_call: NA
j_call: TRBJ2-5
cdr3_aa: CASGLASGLPQETQYF
cdr3_nt: TGTGCTAGTGGTCTGGCATCGGGACTGCCTCAAGAGACCCAGTACTTC

clone_size: NA
v_call: TRBV4-1
d_call: NA
j_call: TRBJ1-4
cdr3_aa: CASSQASQTNEKLFF
cdr3_nt: TGCGCCAGCAGCCAAGCCTCCCAGACTAATGAAAAACTGTTTTTT

clone_size: NA
v_call: TRBV5-1
d_call: TRBD2
j_call: TRBJ2-3
cdr3_aa: CASSPGTSGGAHTQYF
cdr3_nt: TGCGCCAGCAGCCCCGGGACTAGCGGGGGGGCGCATACGCAGTATTTT

clone_size: NA
v_call: TRBV6-6
d_call: NA
j_call: TRBJ1-1
cdr3_aa: CASSPMNTEAFF
cdr3_nt: TGTGCCAGCAGTCCCATGAACACTGAAGCTTTCTTT

clone_size: once
v_call: TRBV9
d_call: TRBD1
j_call: TRBJ2-3
cdr3_aa: CASRSGQGGGDTQYF
cdr3_nt: TGTGCCAGCAGATCCGGACAGGGGGGAGGAGATACGCAGTATTTT

clone_size: many
v_call: TRBV6-1
d_call: NA
j_call: TRBJ1-4
cdr3_aa: CASSEVYGDEKLFF
cdr3_nt: TGTGCCAGCAGTGAGGTTTACGGGGATGAAAAACTGTTTTTT

clone_size: NA
v_call: TRBV29-1
d_call: TRBD1
j_call: TRBJ2-3
cdr3_aa: CSGQQGATDTQYF
cdr3_nt: TGCAGCGGGCAACAGGGGGCCACAGATACGCAGTATTTT

clone_size: NA
v_call: TRBV2
d_call: NA
j_call: TRBJ1-2
cdr3_aa: CAGGLTYGYTF
cdr3_nt: TGTGCCGGCGGGCTGACCTATGGCTACACCTTC

clone_size: NA
v_call: TRBV28
d_call: TRBD1
j_call: TRBJ1-4
cdr3_aa: CASSLSGTANEKLFF
cdr3_nt: TGTGCCAGCAGTTTATCCGGGACAGCTAATGAAAAACTGTTTTTT

clone_size: NA
v_call: TRBV28
d_call: TRBD1
j_call: TRBJ1-6
cdr3_aa: CASSLGQPNSPLHF
cdr3_nt: TGTGCCAGCAGCCTGGGACAGCCAAATTCACCCCTCCACTTT

clone_size: NA
v_call: TRBV6-5
d_call: TRBD2
j_call: TRBJ2-5
cdr3_aa: CASTRAGLGETQYF
cdr3_nt: TGTGCCAGCACTCGAGCGGGGTTGGGGGAGACCCAGTACTTC

clone_size: NA
v_call: TRBV11-2
d_call: NA
j_call: TRBJ2-7
cdr3_aa: CASSASSPGLYEQYF
cdr3_nt: TGTGCCAGCAGCGCCAGCTCACCGGGACTCTACGAGCAGTACTTC

clone_size: NA
v_call: TRBV6-4
d_call: NA
j_call: TRBJ1-2
cdr3_aa: CASSDRGYGYTF
cdr3_nt: TGTGCCAGCAGTGATCGCGGCTATGGCTACACCTTC

clone_size: NA
v_call: TRBV25-1
d_call: NA
j_call: TRBJ2-2
cdr3_aa: CASSSNRRGNTGELFF
cdr3_nt: TGTGCCAGCAGTTCAAATCGGAGGGGAAACACCGGGGAGCTGTTTTTT

clone_size: few
v_call: TRBV28
d_call: NA
j_call: TRBJ2-4
cdr3_aa: CASVHKAKNIQYF
cdr3_nt: TGTGCCAGCGTCCACAAAGCCAAAAACATTCAGTACTTC

clone_size: few
v_call: TRBV7-7
d_call: TRBD1
j_call: TRBJ2-5
cdr3_aa: CASSLGTGLETQYF
cdr3_nt: TGTGCCAGCAGCTTAGGGACAGGGCTAGAGACCCAGTACTTC

clone_size: NA
v_call: TRBV7-3
d_call: NA
j_call: TRBJ1-1
cdr3_aa: CASSPSGLSNTEAFF
cdr3_nt: TGTGCCAGCAGCCCCTCAGGACTTTCGAACACTGAAGCTTTCTTT

clone_size: few
v_call: TRBV6-1
d_call: NA
j_call: TRBJ1-4
cdr3_aa: CASSVETNEKLFF
cdr3_nt: TGTGCCAGCAGTGTTGAGACTAATGAAAAACTGTTTTTT

clone_size: NA
v_call: TRBV7-2
d_call: TRBD1
j_call: TRBJ2-2
cdr3_aa: CASSLSSRGHTGELFF
cdr3_nt: TGTGCCAGCAGCTTATCCTCCAGGGGGCACACCGGGGAGCTGTTTTTT

clone_size: NA
v_call: TRBV2
d_call: TRBD2
j_call: TRBJ2-1
cdr3_aa: CASTSLVASGTNYNEQFF
cdr3_nt: TGTGCCAGCACCTCACTGGTGGCTAGCGGGACGAACTACAATGAGCAGTTCTTC

clone_size: NA
v_call: TRBV7-9
d_call: NA
j_call: TRBJ2-6
cdr3_aa: CASTRAGANVLTF
cdr3_nt: TGTGCCAGCACTCGAGCTGGGGCCAACGTCCTGACTTTC

clone_size: NA
v_call: TRBV7-9
d_call: TRBD1
j_call: TRBJ2-7
cdr3_aa: CASSPGTDYEQYF
cdr3_nt: TGTGCCAGCAGCCCAGGGACAGACTACGAGCAGTACTTC

clone_size: NA
v_call: TRBV7-2
d_call: TRBD1
j_call: TRBJ1-2
cdr3_aa: CASSSGGDRGNYGYTF
cdr3_nt: TGTGCCAGCAGCTCCGGGGGGGACAGGGGTAACTATGGCTACACCTTC

clone_size: NA
v_call: TRBV27
d_call: TRBD2
j_call: TRBJ2-1
cdr3_aa: CASTSRAAGGSYNEQFF
cdr3_nt: TGTGCCAGCACCTCCCGGGCCGCGGGAGGGAGTTACAATGAGCAGTTCTTC

clone_size: few
v_call: TRBV7-3
d_call: NA
j_call: TRBJ2-3
cdr3_aa: CASSSGRGQSTDTQYF
cdr3_nt: TGTGCCAGCAGCTCTGGGAGAGGGCAAAGCACAGATACGCAGTATTTT

clone_size: NA
v_call: TRBV27
d_call: NA
j_call: TRBJ1-1
cdr3_aa: CASSSDGRGTPGSNTEAFF
cdr3_nt: TGTGCCAGCAGTTCGGATGGGAGGGGCACACCTGGGTCGAACACTGAAGCTTTCTTT

clone_size: once
v_call: TRBV5-4
d_call: NA
j_call: TRBJ1-1
cdr3_aa: CASSLGVGAGEAFF
cdr3_nt: TGTGCCAGCAGCTTGGGGGTGGGGGCAGGTGAAGCTTTCTTT

clone_size: NA
v_call: TRBV6-1
d_call: TRBD1
j_call: TRBJ2-7
cdr3_aa: CASSEGTGGYEQYF
cdr3_nt: TGTGCCAGCAGTGAAGGGACAGGGGGCTACGAGCAGTACTTC

clone_size: NA
v_call: TRBV4-2
d_call: NA
j_call: TRBJ2-1
cdr3_aa: CASSQDLFRSYNEQFF
cdr3_nt: TGTGCCAGCAGCCAAGATCTCTTTCGTAGCTACAATGAGCAGTTCTTC

clone_size: NA
v_call: TRBV2
d_call: NA
j_call: TRBJ1-1
cdr3_aa: CASKPTGTEAFF
cdr3_nt: TGTGCCAGCAAGCCGACGGGCACTGAAGCTTTCTTT

clone_size: few
v_call: TRBV25-1
d_call: NA
j_call: TRBJ1-5
cdr3_aa: CASSEGSRPSNQPQHF
cdr3_nt: TGTGCCAGCAGTGAGGGGAGCAGACCCAGCAATCAGCCCCAGCATTTT